The clone carrying this T cell receptor (beta chain) was counted between two and nine times. This specimen comes from a study of T cells in Graves' hyperthyroidism and ophthalmopathy. Germline V gene sequence: CDR1 SGHTA, CDR2 FQGNSA. Trimming removed 11 bases from V and 0 bases from J, with 23 bases in between. This CDR3 is built from 17 residues. Template material for amplifying TCR beta CDR3 regions consisted of RNA transcripts. A set of HTBI primers served as the primers for a first-round RT-PCR of the TCR CDR3. MiXCR, applied by TCRdb to the multiplex PCR reads, yields one record per CDR3 protein. The table has around 530,000 distinct CDR3 sequences, roughly 15% seen once; the top ten hold 17%.

The chain couples TRBV7-2 to TRBJ2-4; D not certain. The sample comprised blood. The source is a woman aged 18 to 35 with Graves' ophthalmopathy. DNA of the CDR3: TGTGCCCCACGGAGACTCGTAGGATTTTCAGCCAAAAACATTCAGTACTTC. It yields the protein CAPRRLVGFSAKNIQYF.